Below are 4 T cell receptor beta chains sequenced from a single sample in a study of response to subunit inactivated influenza vaccine. One entry per CDR3 protein, called by TCRdb with MiXCR from the RT-PCR reads. The sample yields some 640,000 distinct CDR3 sequences, approximately 15% seen once. Sequencing was performed on PBMCs from blood, taken 14 days before vaccination. The origin of the receptors is a man in his forties or fifties who received an inactivated influenza vaccine.

This clonotype was detected a few times. The chain links TRBV7-2 to TRBJ2-1; D perhaps matches TRBD1 (5 bases). In germline, CDR1 is SGHTA, CDR2 FQGNSA. V was clipped by 0 bases and J by 8 bases, with 11 bases between them. This CDR3 has 14 amino acids. The CDR3 loop reads CASSLAGGAHEQFF. As DNA, the CDR3 is TGTGCCAGCAGCTTAGCGGGTGGGGCGCATGAGCAGTTCTTC. Using reference TRBV7-2 and TRBJ2-1 for the parts outside the CDR3, the full variable domain is GAGVSQSPSNKVTEKGKDVELRCDPISGHTALYWYRQSLGQGLEFLIYFQGNSAPDKSGLPSDRFSAERTGGSVSTLTIQRTQQEDSAVYLCASSLAGGAHEQFFGPGTRLTVL.

The genes are TRBV5-1 and TRBJ2-1, with TRBD2 identical over 7 bases. Germline V gene sequence: CDR1 SGHRS, CDR2 YFSETQ. V dropped 6 bases and J dropped 7; count of bases not matched to a gene: 13. The CDR3 is 15 residues long. CDR3 loop: CASTPDGLAENEQFF. For the CDR3, the DNA is TGCGCCAGCACCCCAGACGGGCTAGCGGAAAATGAGCAGTTCTTC.

This clonotype showed up just a few times. This chain links TRBV7-2 with TRBJ1-1; D not certain. V was shortened by 5 bases and J by 0 bases, with 10 bases between the two germline ends. The germline V gene encodes CDR1 SGHTA and CDR2 FQGNSA. The CDR3 consists of 14 residues. The CDR3 here is CASSPRAVNTEAFF. CDR3 sequence (DNA): TGTGCCAGCAGCCCGCGGGCGGTGAACACTGAAGCTTTCTTT.

The chain employs TRBV7-9 and TRBJ2-1; TRBD2 aligns across 10 bases. CDR1 SEHNR and CDR2 FQNEAQ come from the germline V gene (reference sequence). The CDR3 runs 15 residues. V trimming: 2 bases; J trimming: 5 bases; junction bases outside the gene matches: 3. Written as DNA, the CDR3 is TGTGCCAGCAGCTTATTTGGGACTAGCGACAATGAGCAGTTCTTC. Translation gives CASSLFGTSDNEQFF. Supplemented by reference TRBV7-9 and TRBJ2-1, the full variable domain reads DTGVSQNPRHKITKRGQNVTFRCDPISEHNRLYWYRQTLGQGPEFLTYFQNEAQLEKSRLLSDRFSAERPKGSFSTLEIQRTEQGDSAMYLCASSLFGTSDNEQFFGPGTRLTVL.